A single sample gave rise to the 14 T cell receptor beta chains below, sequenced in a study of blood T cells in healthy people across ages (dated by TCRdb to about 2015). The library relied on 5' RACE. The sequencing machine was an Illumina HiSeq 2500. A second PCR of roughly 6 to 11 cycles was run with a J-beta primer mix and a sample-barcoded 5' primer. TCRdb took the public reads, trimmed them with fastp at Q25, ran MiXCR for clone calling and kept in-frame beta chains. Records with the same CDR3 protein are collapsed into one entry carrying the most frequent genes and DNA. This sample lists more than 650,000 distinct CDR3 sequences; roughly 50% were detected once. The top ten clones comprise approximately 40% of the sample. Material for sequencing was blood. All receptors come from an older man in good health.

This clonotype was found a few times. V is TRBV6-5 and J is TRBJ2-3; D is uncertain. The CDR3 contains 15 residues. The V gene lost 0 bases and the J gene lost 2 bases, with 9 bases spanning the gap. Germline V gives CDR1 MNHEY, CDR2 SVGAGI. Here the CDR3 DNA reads TGTGCCAGCAGTTACTCTGGGGTCAACACAGATACGCAGTATTTT. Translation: CASSYSGVNTDTQYF.

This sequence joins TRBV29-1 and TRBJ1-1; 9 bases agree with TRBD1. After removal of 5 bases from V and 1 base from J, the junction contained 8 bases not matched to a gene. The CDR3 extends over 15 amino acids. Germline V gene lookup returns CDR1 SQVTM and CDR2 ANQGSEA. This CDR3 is CSVLRGTGQNTEAFF. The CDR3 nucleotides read TGCAGCGTTCTCAGAGGGACAGGGCAGAACACTGAAGCTTTCTTT.

CDR3: CASSLIRGWGTDTQYF. The CDR3 nucleotides are TGTGCCAGCAGCTTAATTAGGGGCTGGGGCACAGATACGCAGTATTTT. The chain is built from TRBV7-2 and TRBJ2-3, with a possible D match to TRBD1 (5 bases). Trimming shortened V by 2 bases and J by 1 base, and 13 bases separated the two germline ends. CDR3 length: 16 residues. Germline loops: CDR1 SGHTA, CDR2 FQGNSA.

Here the CDR3 DNA reads TGTGCCATCCGCCCAGGGGGGAACACCGGGGAGCTGTTTTTT. It is translated as CAIRPGGNTGELFF. The chain joins TRBV10-3 to TRBJ2-2, with 7 bases matching TRBD1. CDR3 size: 14 residues. The germline V gene has CDR1 ENHRY and CDR2 SYGVKD. V dropped 8 bases and J dropped 1; count of bases not matched to a gene: 4.

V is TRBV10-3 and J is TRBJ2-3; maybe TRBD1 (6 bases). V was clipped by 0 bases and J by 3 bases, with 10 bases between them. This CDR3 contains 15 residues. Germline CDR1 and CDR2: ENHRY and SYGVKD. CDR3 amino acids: CAISESMTGTDTQYF. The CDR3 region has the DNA TGTGCCATCAGTGAGTCTATGACAGGAACAGATACGCAGTATTTT.

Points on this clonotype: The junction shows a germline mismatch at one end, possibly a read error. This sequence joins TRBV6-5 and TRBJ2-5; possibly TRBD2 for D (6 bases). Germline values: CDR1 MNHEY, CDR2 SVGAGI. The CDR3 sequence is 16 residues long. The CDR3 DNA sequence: TGTGCCAGCAGTTACGGCGTAGGGACTCCCCAAGGGACCCAGTACTTC. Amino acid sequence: CASSYGVGTPQGTQYF.

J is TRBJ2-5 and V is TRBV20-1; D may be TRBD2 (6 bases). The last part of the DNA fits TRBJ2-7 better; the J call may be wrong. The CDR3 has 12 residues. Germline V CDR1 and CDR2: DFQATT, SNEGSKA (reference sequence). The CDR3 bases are TGCAGTGCTGGGGACTGGGGATACGAGCAGTACTTC. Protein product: CSAGDWGYEQYF.

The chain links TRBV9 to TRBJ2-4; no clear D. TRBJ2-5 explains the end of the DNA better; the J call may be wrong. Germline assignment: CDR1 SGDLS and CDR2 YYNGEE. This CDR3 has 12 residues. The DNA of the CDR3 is TGTGCCAGCAGCGTAGTAACAGAGACCCAGTACTTC. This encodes CASSVVTETQYF.

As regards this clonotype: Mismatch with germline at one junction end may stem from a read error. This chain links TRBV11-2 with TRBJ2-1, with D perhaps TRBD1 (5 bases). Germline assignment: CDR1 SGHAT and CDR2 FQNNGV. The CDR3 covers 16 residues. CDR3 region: CAGSLVGVRSYNEQFF. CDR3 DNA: TGTGCCGGCAGCTTAGTAGGGGTTCGGTCCTACAATGAGCAGTTCTTC.

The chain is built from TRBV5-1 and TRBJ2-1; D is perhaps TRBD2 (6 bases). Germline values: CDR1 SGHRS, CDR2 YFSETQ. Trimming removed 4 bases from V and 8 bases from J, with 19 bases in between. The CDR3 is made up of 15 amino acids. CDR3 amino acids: CASSPGLHLRYEQFF. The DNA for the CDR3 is TGCGCCAGCAGCCCGGGACTCCATCTTCGATATGAGCAGTTCTTC.

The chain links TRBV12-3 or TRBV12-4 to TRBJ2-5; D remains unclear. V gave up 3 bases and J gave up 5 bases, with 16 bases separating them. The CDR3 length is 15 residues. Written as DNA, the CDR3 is TGTGCCAGCAGTTTGATAGGGCCCCCTGCGGAGACCCAGTACTTC. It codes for CASSLIGPPAETQYF.

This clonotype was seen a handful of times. The CDR3 sequence is CASRTTTGSYEQYF. CDR3 coding DNA: TGTGCCAGCAGAACAACGACAGGCTCCTACGAGCAGTACTTC. The chain is built from TRBV27 and TRBJ2-7, with D tentatively TRBD1 (6 bases). Germline CDR1 MNHEY, CDR2 SMNVEV (reference sequence). The V gene lost 6 bases and the J gene lost 0 bases, with 12 bases spanning the gap. The CDR3 is 14 residues long.

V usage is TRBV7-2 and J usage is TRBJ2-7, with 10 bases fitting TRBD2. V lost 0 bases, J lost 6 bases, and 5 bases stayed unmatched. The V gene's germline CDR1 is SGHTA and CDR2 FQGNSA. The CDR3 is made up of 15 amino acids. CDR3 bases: TGTGCCAGCAGCTTAGCGAAGCTAGCGGGGGTCGAGCAGTACTTC. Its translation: CASSLAKLAGVEQYF.

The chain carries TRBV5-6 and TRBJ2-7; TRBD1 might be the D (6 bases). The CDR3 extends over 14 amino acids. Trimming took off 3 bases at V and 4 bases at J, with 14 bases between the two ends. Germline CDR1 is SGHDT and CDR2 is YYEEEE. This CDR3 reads CASSSPGATYEQYF. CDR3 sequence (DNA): TGTGCCAGCAGCTCGCCAGGGGCGACATACGAGCAGTACTTC.